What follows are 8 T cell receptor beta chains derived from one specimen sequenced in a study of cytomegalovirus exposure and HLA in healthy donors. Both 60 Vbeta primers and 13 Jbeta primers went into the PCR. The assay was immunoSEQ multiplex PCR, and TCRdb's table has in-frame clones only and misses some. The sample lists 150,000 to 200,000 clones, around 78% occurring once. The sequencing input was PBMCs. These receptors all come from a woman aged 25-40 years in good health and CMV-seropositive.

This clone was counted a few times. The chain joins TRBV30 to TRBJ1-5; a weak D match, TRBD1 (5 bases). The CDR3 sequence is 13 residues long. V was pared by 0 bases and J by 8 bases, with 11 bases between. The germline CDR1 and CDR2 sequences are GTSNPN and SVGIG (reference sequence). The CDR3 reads CAWSVLPGEPQHF. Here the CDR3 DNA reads TGTGCCTGGAGTGTCTTACCGGGGGAGCCCCAGCATTTT. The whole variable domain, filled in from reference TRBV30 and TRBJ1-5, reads SQTIHQWPATLVQPVGSPLSLECTVEGTSNPNLYWYRQAAGRGLQLLFYSVGIGQISSEVPQNLSASRPQDRQFILSSKKLLLSDSGFYLCAWSVLPGEPQHFGDGTRLSIL.

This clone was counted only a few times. CDR3 in DNA: TGTGCCAGCAGCTTAGGCCTTTGGCAGGGTGGGGAGACCCAGTACTTC. This codes for CASSLGLWQGGETQYF. The gene calls are TRBV11-2 and TRBJ2-5; D perhaps matches TRBD1 (5 bases). V lost 1 base to trimming and J lost 5 bases, with 17 bases between them. Per germline, CDR1 SGHAT and CDR2 FQNNGV. This CDR3 has 16 residues.

In DNA form, the CDR3 reads TGTGCCAGCAGCCCTCTAGCGGGAGGGGTTAATGAGCAGTTCTTC. It is translated as CASSPLAGGVNEQFF. This chain connects TRBV6-5 to TRBJ2-1, with 12 bases matching TRBD2. Unmatched junction bases numbered 7, after V lost 6 bases and J lost 7 bases. Per germline, CDR1 MNHEY and CDR2 SVGAGI. The CDR3 is made up of 15 amino acids.

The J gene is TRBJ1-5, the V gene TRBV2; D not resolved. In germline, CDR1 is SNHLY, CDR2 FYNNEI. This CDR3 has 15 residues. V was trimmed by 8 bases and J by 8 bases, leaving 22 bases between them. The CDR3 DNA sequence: TGTGCCAGCCTCCCGGGATTGGGGAGGGTGGAGCCCCAGCATTTT. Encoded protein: CASLPGLGRVEPQHF.

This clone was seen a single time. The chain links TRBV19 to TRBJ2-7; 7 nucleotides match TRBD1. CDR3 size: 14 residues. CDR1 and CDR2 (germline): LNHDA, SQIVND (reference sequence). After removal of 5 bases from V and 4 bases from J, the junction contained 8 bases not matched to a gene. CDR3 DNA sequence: TGTGCCAGTAGTCCCGGGACAGCGAAGTACGAGCAGTACTTC. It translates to CASSPGTAKYEQYF.

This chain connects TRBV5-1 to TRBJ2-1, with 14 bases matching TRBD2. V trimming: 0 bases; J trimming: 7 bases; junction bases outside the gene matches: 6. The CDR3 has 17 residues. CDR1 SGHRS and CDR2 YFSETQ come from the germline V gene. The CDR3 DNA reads TGCGCCAGCAGCTTGGGACTAGCGGGGGGGCCGAGAAATGAGCAGTTCTTC. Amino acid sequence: CASSLGLAGGPRNEQFF.

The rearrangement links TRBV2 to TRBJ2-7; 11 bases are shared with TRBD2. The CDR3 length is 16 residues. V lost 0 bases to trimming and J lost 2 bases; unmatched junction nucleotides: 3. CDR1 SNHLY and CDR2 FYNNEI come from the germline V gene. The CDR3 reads CASSEASGGAAYEQYF. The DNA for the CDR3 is TGTGCCAGCAGTGAAGCTAGCGGGGGGGCCGCCTACGAGCAGTACTTC.

CDR3 sequence reads: CAGSSGLEGEQYF. CDR3 DNA sequence: TGTGCCGGTTCTTCGGGACTGGAGGGCGAGCAGTACTTC. This chain connects TRBV30 to TRBJ2-7, with D possibly being TRBD2 (6 bases). This CDR3 region has 13 residues. Germline V CDR1 and CDR2: GTSNPN, SVGIG (reference sequence). V lost 8 bases, J lost 6 bases, and 20 bases lay in between.